This T cell receptor beta chain was documented in a study of OX40 agonist ivuxolimab in advanced cancers. Study overall: The eligibility criteria allowed prior anti-PD-1, anti-PD-L1 or anti-CTLA-4 therapy, and approximately 40% had some. Three patients responded partially, comprising one with hepatocellular carcinoma and two with cutaneous melanoma. Study-wide points: Researchers report that CD8+ T cells had, on average, more expanded clones than CD4+.

A word on this clone: No antigen is known for it.

The repertoire was sequenced with immunoSEQ multiplex PCR; TCRdb's copy has only in-frame clones and lacks some. The sample has roughly 43,000 clones, 90% to 95% seen once. Autoimmune disease history or systemic immunosuppression meant exclusion. The CDR3 covers 13 residues. Sequenced here: CD4+ or CD8+ T cells sorted from blood, sampled in a trial of the OX40 agonist ivuxolimab. This TCR was recovered from an adult with an advanced solid tumor such as melanoma, head and neck, liver or kidney cancer. The J gene is TRBJ1-2, the V gene TRBV21-1. TRBV21-1 is assigned pseudogene status. CDR3 bases: TGTGCCAGCAGCACGACGGATAACTATGGCTACACCTTC. This translates into CASSTTDNYGYTF.